The 18 T cell receptor beta chains below come from one sample, sequenced in a study of blood T cell repertoires in COVID-19. Produced via immunoSEQ multiplex PCR; TCRdb's table is partial and in-frame only. The data show approximately 250,000 clones, 84% seen once. Material: peripheral blood. Receptors originate from a man between 50 and 59 years old with acute or convalescent COVID-19.

The gene calls are TRBV19 and TRBJ1-4, with 7 bases lining up with TRBD1. The length of the CDR3 is 16 residues. V shed 4 bases and J 3 bases; nucleotides not matched to a gene: 8. In germline, CDR1 is LNHDA, CDR2 SQIVND (reference sequence). CDR3 loop: CASSNQGTVSNEKLFF. CDR3 coding DNA: TGTGCCAGTAGTAATCAGGGGACAGTCTCTAATGAAAAACTGTTTTTT.

The genes are TRBV6-5 and TRBJ1-1; TRBD1 matches at 7 bases. Germline values: CDR1 MNHEY, CDR2 SVGAGI. V lost 5 bases, J lost 3 bases, and 9 bases stayed unmatched. The CDR3 runs to 15 residues. CDR3 residues: CASSPLTGSYTEAFF. CDR3 DNA: TGTGCCAGCAGTCCCTTGACAGGGTCGTACACTGAAGCTTTCTTT.

The gene calls are TRBV6-5 and TRBJ1-2; 8 nucleotides line up with TRBD1. The CDR3 runs 15 residues. V lost 8 bases and J lost 7; bases outside the gene matches: 15. Germline V gives CDR1 MNHEY, CDR2 SVGAGI. The CDR3 nucleotides are TGTGCCAGCCCCGACCCGAACAGGGGGTATCCTGGCTACACCTTC. This gives the protein CASPDPNRGYPGYTF.

V gene TRBV5-1 combines with J gene TRBJ2-5; TRBD2 aligns across 11 bases. V lost 9 bases to trimming and J lost 1 base; unmatched junction nucleotides: 8. Germline-derived CDR1 and CDR2 are SGHRS and YFSETQ. CDR3 length equals 15 residues. In nucleotides, the CDR3 is TGCGCCATTCCTAGACTAGCGGGGATCCAAGAGACCCAGTACTTC. The encoded protein is CAIPRLAGIQETQYF. The variable domain in full, with the rest retrieved from reference TRBV5-1 and TRBJ2-5, is KAGVTQTPRYLIKTRGQQVTLSCSPISGHRSVSWYQQTPGQGLQFLFEYFSETQRNKGNFPGRFSGRQFSNSRSEMNVSTLELGDSALYLCAIPRLAGIQETQYFGPGTRLLVL.

The chain couples TRBV19 to TRBJ1-6; D gene uncertain. Trimming took 6 bases from V and 7 from J, leaving 13 bases between them. CDR1 is LNHDA and CDR2 is SQIVND in the germline V gene (reference sequence). There are 14 residues in the CDR3. CDR3 in DNA: TGTGCCAGTAGCCTACGCGGGAACAATTCACCCCTCCACTTT. Its translation is CASSLRGNNSPLHF.

This chain connects TRBV18 to TRBJ1-6, with D possibly matching TRBD1 (6 bases). V lost 6 bases, J lost 6 bases, and 15 bases lay in between. The CDR3 has 15 residues. Germline lookup yields CDR1 KGHSH and CDR2 LQKENI. The CDR3: CASSPSAGANSPLHF. CDR3 nucleotides: TGTGCCAGCTCTCCTTCCGCAGGGGCTAATTCACCCCTCCACTTT.

The chain carries TRBV2 and TRBJ1-2; no definite D call. Germline loops: CDR1 SNHLY, CDR2 FYNNEI. The CDR3 sequence is 11 residues long. With 4 bases removed from V and 3 bases from J, the gap between germline ends came to 3 bases. Here the CDR3 reads CASSVDYGYTF. In nucleotides, the CDR3 is TGTGCCAGCAGTGTCGACTATGGCTACACCTTC.

The V call is TRBV5-1, the J call TRBJ2-3; perhaps TRBD2 as D (6 bases). V was cut by 4 bases and J by 9 bases, with 21 bases left in between. The CDR3 is made up of 15 amino acids. CDR1 is SGHRS, CDR2 YFSETQ, per germline. CDR3 nucleotide sequence: TGCGCCAGCAGCCTCGACCCCGGGACTCCGGGGACGCAGTATTTT. Translation gives CASSLDPGTPGTQYF.

The chain links TRBV12-5 to TRBJ1-5; tentatively, D is TRBD1 (6 bases). Per germline, CDR1 LGHNT and CDR2 FRNRAP. The CDR3 is 14 residues long. V was cut by 6 bases and J by 4 bases, with 13 bases left in between. As DNA, the CDR3 is TGTGCTAGTGGAACGGGACACCTAAATCAGCCCCAGCATTTT. This translates into CASGTGHLNQPQHF.

This chain links TRBV19 with TRBJ2-7, with TRBD1 as a possible D gene (5 bases). The CDR3 contains 14 residues. In germline, CDR1 is LNHDA, CDR2 SQIVND (reference sequence). Deletions cut 3 bases from V and 3 bases from J, with 12 bases between. CDR3: CASSMVGPNYEQYF. The CDR3 DNA is TGTGCCAGTAGTATGGTGGGGCCTAACTACGAGCAGTACTTC.

This clone was recorded at least ten times. V usage is TRBV11-3 and J usage is TRBJ2-7, with TRBD1 identical over 7 bases. The CDR3 consists of 14 residues. J was trimmed by 3 bases and V by 1 base; bases with no gene match: 3. Germline V CDR1 and CDR2: SGHNT, YENEEA. The CDR3 is CASSLAGQSYEQYF. DNA of the CDR3: TGTGCCAGCAGCTTAGCGGGACAGAGCTACGAGCAGTACTTC.

V usage is TRBV5-6 and J usage is TRBJ1-2; TRBD1 might be the D (6 bases). The CDR3 runs to 14 residues. V gave up 3 bases and J gave up 4 bases, with 13 bases separating them. Germline-derived CDR1 and CDR2 are SGHDT and YYEEEE. CDR3 sequence reads: CASSSLDRIYGYTF. CDR3 sequence (DNA): TGTGCCAGCAGCTCTCTGGACAGAATCTATGGCTACACCTTC.

This chain links TRBV5-8 with TRBJ1-4; TRBD1 agrees at 8 bases. The germline V gene encodes CDR1 SGHTS and CDR2 YDEGEE. The CDR3 is 15 amino acids. V dropped 6 bases and J dropped 8; count of bases not matched to a gene: 12. The CDR3 nucleotides are TGTGCCAGCACCCTCGGACAGGGCCAGGCCGAAAAACTGTTTTTT. Amino acids: CASTLGQGQAEKLFF. Together with reference TRBV5-8 and TRBJ1-4, the CDR3 gives the full variable domain: EAGVTQSPTHLIKTRGQQATLRCSPISGHTSVYWYQQALGLGLQFLLWYDEGEERNRGNFPPRFSGRQFPNYSSELNVNALELEDSALYLCASTLGQGQAEKLFFGSGTQLSVL.

The genes are TRBV19 and TRBJ2-1, with 12 bases that match TRBD2. CDR3 length equals 15 residues. CDR1 is LNHDA, CDR2 SQIVND, per germline (reference sequence). V was clipped by 4 bases and J by 7 bases; unmatched bases: 5. CDR3 DNA: TGTGCCAGTAGTACTGGACTAGCGGGGCTAAATGAGCAGTTCTTC. It is translated as CASSTGLAGLNEQFF.

A few counts support this clone. The chain joins TRBV5-4 to TRBJ1-2, with 10 bases aligning to TRBD1. This CDR3 comprises 15 residues. The J segment lost 4 bases and the V segment lost 9 bases, leaving 12 bases of the junction unmatched. Germline CDR1 reads SGHNT; CDR2 reads YYREEE (reference sequence). The CDR3 loop reads CATMGQGTFGYGYTF. The CDR3 DNA follows: TGTGCCACCATGGGACAGGGGACATTCGGCTATGGCTACACCTTC. Together with reference TRBV5-4 and TRBJ1-2, the CDR3 gives the full variable domain: ETGVTQSPTHLIKTRGQQVTLRCSSQSGHNTVSWYQQALGQGPQFIFQYYREEENGRGNFPPRFSGLQFPNYSSELNVNALELDDSALYLCATMGQGTFGYGYTFGSGTRLTVV.

In DNA form, the CDR3 reads TGTGCCACGGACCGAATCAAGGGGGATGAGCAGTTCTTC. It codes for CATDRIKGDEQFF. The V gene is TRBV30, the J gene TRBJ2-1, with a possible D match to TRBD1 (6 bases). Germline V gene sequence: CDR1 GTSNPN, CDR2 SVGIG (reference sequence). The CDR3 has 13 residues. Trimming cost V 8 bases and J 8 bases, with 19 bases left between them.

This sequence joins TRBV5-8 and TRBJ2-1; 10 bases match TRBD2. There are 16 residues in the CDR3. Trimming took 0 bases from V and 7 from J; bases not matched to a gene: 7. The germline gives CDR1 SGHTS, CDR2 YDEGEE. The CDR3 region is CASSLARRAGGNEQFF. The CDR3 DNA reads TGTGCCAGCAGCTTGGCCCGGCGAGCGGGAGGGAATGAGCAGTTCTTC.

The chain recombines TRBV7-2 with TRBJ1-3, with D possibly being TRBD1 (5 bases). Germline assignment: CDR1 SGHTA and CDR2 FQGNSA. With 4 bases removed from V and 5 bases from J, the gap between germline ends came to 12 bases. The CDR3 is 14 residues long. The CDR3: CASSSGGRRNTIYF. In nucleotides, the CDR3 is TGTGCCAGCAGCTCGGGGGGTCGGAGAAACACCATATATTTT.